The clone carrying this T cell receptor (beta chain) appeared a single time. What it binds is unknown. The data were obtained in a study of shared clonotypes between healthy human individuals. Turning to the study itself: Each donor had three CD4 naive, three CD4 memory, two CD8 naive and one CD8 memory plate. General study findings and limits: Among donors, the sharing of clonotypes was expected to be influenced by sequencing depth.

Method: immunoSEQ multiplex PCR; TCRdb's copy keeps in-frame clones and lacks some. The data show around 510,000 clones, about 96% seen once. This CDR3 contains 18 residues. Trimming took off 1 base at V and 1 base at J, with 17 bases between the two ends. CDR1 is SNHLY, CDR2 FYNNEI, per germline. The investigators split CD4+ cells into a CD45RA+ naive subset and a CD45RA-negative memory subset. The chain carries TRBV2 and TRBJ1-3; no clear D gene. This TCR came from a woman under 40 in good health. Sequencing used naive CD4+ T cells sorted from blood. The sample's subset: CD45RA+ positively selected. The DNA for the CDR3 is TGTGCCAGCAGTGAAGGCGTAGGTAATCGTGGTTCTGGAAACACCATATATTTT. Its translation is CASSEGVGNRGSGNTIYF.